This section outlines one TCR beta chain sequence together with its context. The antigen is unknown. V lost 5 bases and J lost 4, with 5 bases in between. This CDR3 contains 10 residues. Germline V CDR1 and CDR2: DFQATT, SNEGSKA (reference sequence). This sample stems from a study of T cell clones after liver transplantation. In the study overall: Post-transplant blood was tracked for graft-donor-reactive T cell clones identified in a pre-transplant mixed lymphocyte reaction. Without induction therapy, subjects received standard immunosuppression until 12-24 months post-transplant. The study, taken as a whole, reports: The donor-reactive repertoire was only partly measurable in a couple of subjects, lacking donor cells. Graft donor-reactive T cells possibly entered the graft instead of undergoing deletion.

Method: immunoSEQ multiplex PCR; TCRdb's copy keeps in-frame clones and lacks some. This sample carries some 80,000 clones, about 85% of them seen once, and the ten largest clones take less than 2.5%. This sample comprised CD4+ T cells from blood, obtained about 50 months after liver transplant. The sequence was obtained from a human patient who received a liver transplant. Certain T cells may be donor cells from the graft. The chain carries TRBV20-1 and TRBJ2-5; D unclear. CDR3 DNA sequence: TGCAGTGCTGTTGGAGAGACCCAGTACTTC. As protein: CSAVGETQYF.